This entry is about one T cell receptor beta chain. Antigen specificity is unknown. A history of autoimmune disease or systemic immunosuppression excluded patients. The study sampled blood at baseline, cycle 4 day 1, and cycle 7 day 1. These data belong to a study of OX40 agonist ivuxolimab in advanced cancers. Sequenced by immunoSEQ multiplex PCR; TCRdb stores in-frame clones only, minus some. The sample lists approximately 90,000 clones; 87% were seen once. Trimming cost V 3 bases and J 7 bases, with 18 bases left between them. Germline CDR1 KGHSH, CDR2 LQKENI. This CDR3 comprises 15 residues. Study-level points and caveats: Compared with others, partial responders at 0.1-3.0 mg/kg displayed clonal expansion among the lowest.

V and J are TRBV18 and TRBJ2-5; weak D call: TRBD1 (6 bases). The clonotype comes from an adult with an advanced solid tumor such as melanoma, head and neck, liver or kidney cancer. Source: CD4+ or CD8+ T cells sorted from blood, taken in a trial of the OX40 agonist ivuxolimab. CDR3 sequence (DNA): TGTGCCAGCTCACCGAGCGGACAGAAGCTAGGGACCCAGTACTTC. Protein product: CASSPSGQKLGTQYF.